The 4 T cell receptor beta chains listed next were all sequenced from one sample in a study of cytomegalovirus exposure and HLA in healthy donors. Researchers ran the PCR with 60 Vbeta and 13 Jbeta primers. Repertoires were generated with immunoSEQ multiplex PCR, while TCRdb's copy carries only in-frame clones and drops some. This sample has some 170,000 clones; about four fifths occur once, and the top ten carry approximately 5%. Sequences were obtained from PBMCs. The receptors shown here come from a woman aged 18-29 years in good health and CMV-seropositive.

This chain connects TRBV5-4 to TRBJ2-1; 8 bases map to TRBD1. CDR1 and CDR2 (germline): SGHNT, YYREEE (reference sequence). There are 16 residues in the CDR3. Germline trimming cut 4 bases from V and 1 base from J; bases unmatched to any gene: 7. Here the CDR3 reads CASSPGGRMSYNEQFF. As DNA, the CDR3 is TGTGCCAGCAGCCCAGGGGGCAGGATGTCCTACAATGAGCAGTTCTTC.

The chain carries TRBV6-1 and TRBJ2-7, with TRBD1 as a possible D gene (5 bases). CDR3 length: 17 residues. The germline V gene encodes CDR1 MNHNS and CDR2 SASEGT. The germline V and J ends were trimmed by 0 bases and 5 bases, with 20 bases remaining between them. The CDR3 region is CASSEARIRGRSDEQYF. The CDR3 DNA is TGTGCCAGCAGTGAAGCGCGTATTAGGGGTAGGTCCGACGAGCAGTACTTC.

This clone was counted once. The chain has TRBV10-1 and TRBJ2-1; 8 positions agree with TRBD2. Germline CDR1 and CDR2: WNHNN and SYGVQD (reference sequence). The V segment lost 5 bases and the J segment 1 base; nucleotides outside the gene matches: 10. The CDR3 has 17 residues. Here the CDR3 DNA reads TGCGCCAGCAGTACCAATCTCGGGGGGGGATCCTACAATGAGCAGTTCTTC. Protein: CASSTNLGGGSYNEQFF.

Only one count was recorded for this clone. The V call is TRBV7-8, the J call TRBJ2-7; 7 bases map to TRBD2. The CDR3 is 15 residues long. The V segment lost 5 bases and the J segment 1 base; nucleotides outside the gene matches: 8. Germline lookup yields CDR1 SGHVS and CDR2 FQNEAQ. The CDR3 loop is CASSQGAGISYEQYF. The CDR3 region has the DNA TGTGCCAGCAGCCAAGGAGCGGGGATTTCCTACGAGCAGTACTTC.